These T cell receptor beta chains were read from a single sample in a study of shared clonotypes between healthy human individuals. Clones were sequenced by immunoSEQ multiplex PCR, and TCRdb holds only the in-frame ones, with some missing. The sample records under 1 million clones, around 93% being singletons. Sequencing was carried out using naive CD8+ T cells sorted from blood. These receptors all come from a man aged 30-40 years in good health. Each CDR3 is given with its conserved first and last residue. Each record gives: clone size, D gene, J gene, V gene, CDR3 length, CDR3 DNA, CDR3 protein. The D gene is left open where the match is weak. Only part of the rows carry a size: once, few, many, or a class if the clone is expanded.

. | TRBD1 | TRBJ1-2 | TRBV19 | 16 | TGTGCCAGTGCTACAGGGGTCCCCTCGAGGGACTATGGCTACACCTTC | CASATGVPSRDYGYTF
. | TRBD1 | TRBJ2-7 | TRBV30 | 14 | TGTGCCTGGAGAGATGGACAGGGGCCACGGGAGCAGTACTTC | CAWRDGQGPREQYF
. | . | TRBJ1-1 | TRBV7-9 | 15 | TGTGCCAGCAGCTCAGCAGCCCTGGGGAACACTGAAGCTTTCTTT | CASSSAALGNTEAFF
. | TRBD2 | TRBJ2-1 | TRBV9 | 16 | TGTGCCAGCAGCGTAGAGCGGAGGACTAGGGCCAATGAGCAGTTCTTC | CASSVERRTRANEQFF
. | TRBD1 | TRBJ1-5 | TRBV7-9 | 14 | TGTGCCAGCAGCCCCACAGGGGGCAATCAGCCCCAGCATTTT | CASSPTGGNQPQHF
. | . | TRBJ2-1 | TRBV5-6 | 12 | TGTGCCAGCAGCTTAAAGTCCAATGAGCAGTTCTTC | CASSLKSNEQFF
. | TRBD2 | TRBJ2-7 | TRBV27 | 14 | TGTGCCAGCAGTTTAGGGGCGGGGGGCTACGAGCAGTACTTC | CASSLGAGGYEQYF
. | . | TRBJ2-2 | TRBV30 | 13 | TGTGCCTGGAGTGTACACGGGACCGGGGAGCTGTTTTTT | CAWSVHGTGELFF
. | TRBD1 | TRBJ1-4 | TRBV28 | 17 | TGTGCCAGCAGTTCCGGGACAGGGGTGGGAAGGTGGGAAAAACTGTTTTTT | CASSSGTGVGRWEKLFF
once | . | TRBJ2-1 | TRBV27 | 15 | TGTGCCAGCAGTTTCAGAGAGTTACCCTACAATGAGCAGTTCTTC | CASSFRELPYNEQFF
once | TRBD2 | TRBJ2-3 | TRBV6-6 | 15 | TGTGCCAGCAGTTACTTACTAGCGAGCACAGATACGCAGTATTTT | CASSYLLASTDTQYF
. | TRBD1 | TRBJ2-1 | TRBV6-5 | 13 | TGTGCCAGCAGCAACAGGGGGGACAATGAGCAGTTCTTC | CASSNRGDNEQFF
. | TRBD2 | TRBJ2-2 | TRBV4-1 | 16 | TGCGCCAGCAGGCCAAGACTAGCCTCGAACACCGGGGAGCTGTTTTTT | CASRPRLASNTGELFF
. | TRBD1 | TRBJ1-5 | TRBV5-4 | 15 | TGTGCCAGCAGCCCGGGACAGGGTAGCAATCAGCCCCAGCATTTT | CASSPGQGSNQPQHF
. | . | TRBJ2-3 | TRBV7-9 | 10 | TGTGCCAGCAGCTTTGATACGCAGTATTTT | CASSFDTQYF
. | TRBD2 | TRBJ2-1 | TRBV27 | 16 | TGTGCCAGCAGCCGACTAGCGACAAGCTCCTACAATGAGCAGTTCTTC | CASSRLATSSYNEQFF
once | . | TRBJ2-7 | TRBV28 | 13 | TGTGCCAGCAGTTTACCCCTAGCTCCCGAGCAGTACTTC | CASSLPLAPEQYF
. | . | TRBJ1-1 | TRBV9 | 15 | TGTGCCAGCAGCGAGGCCCCCTCTGTGAACACTGAAGCTTTCTTT | CASSEAPSVNTEAFF
. | . | TRBJ2-7 | TRBV10-2 | 14 | TGCGCCAGCAGTGAACTAGGGTCCACCTACGAGCAGTACTTC | CASSELGSTYEQYF
once | TRBD1 | TRBJ1-1 | TRBV13 | 15 | TGTGCCAGCAGCCCGACAGGACAGGGAGGCACTGAAGCTTTCTTT | CASSPTGQGGTEAFF
. | TRBD1 | TRBJ2-7 | TRBV2 | 14 | TGTGCCAGCGGACCTCTAGGACAGGGGTACGAGCAGTACTTC | CASGPLGQGYEQYF
. | . | TRBJ1-2 | TRBV28 | 14 | TGTGCCAGCAGAGCGGGACAAGGCTTGAATGGGTACACCTTC | CASRAGQGLNGYTF
. | . | TRBJ2-2 | TRBV13 | 16 | TGTGCCAGCAGCCCCTGGGGCGGTCCTGACACCGGGGAGCTGTTTTTT | CASSPWGGPDTGELFF
. | TRBD1 | TRBJ2-1 | TRBV9 | 16 | TGTGCCAGCAGCGTGGGCAGCAGGGGGACCTACAATGAGCAGTTCTTC | CASSVGSRGTYNEQFF
. | . | TRBJ2-3 | TRBV15 | 16 | TGTGCCACCAGCAGAGCTACTATTGGGGTTAGGTCGACGCAGTATTTT | CATSRATIGVRSTQYF
many | TRBD2 | TRBJ2-3 | TRBV28 | 17 | TGTGCCAGCAGCCCCGGGGGGGCGGGAGGGCCGTCGAATACGCAGTATTTT | CASSPGGAGGPSNTQYF
. | . | TRBJ2-3 | TRBV4-3 | 14 | TGCGCCAGCAGCCAAGATGTCGCCACAGATACGCAGTATTTT | CASSQDVATDTQYF
. | TRBD2 | TRBJ2-1 | TRBV10-2 | 19 | TGCGCCAGCAGTGAGTCCAAAGTTGAAAGCGGGAGGGTGATCGATGAGCAGTTCTTC | CASSESKVESGRVIDEQFF
once | TRBD1 | TRBJ2-1 | TRBV10-1 | 15 | TGCGCCAGCAGTAAGACCGGGACAGGGAGCTTGAGTCAGTTCTTC | CASSKTGTGSLSQFF
. | TRBD1 | TRBJ2-1 | TRBV5-5 | 16 | TGTGCCAGCAGCTCCTACGACAGGGTCTCCTACAATGAGCAGTTCTTC | CASSSYDRVSYNEQFF
. | TRBD2 | TRBJ2-1 | TRBV7-6 | 17 | TGTGCCAGCAGCCCATACGTACCGGGACTAGCCAACAATGAGCAGTTCTTC | CASSPYVPGLANNEQFF
. | . | TRBJ2-5 | TRBV27 | 12 | TGTGCCAGCAGTCCCGACCAGGAGACCCAGTACTTC | CASSPDQETQYF
. | TRBD1 | TRBJ2-7 | TRBV29-1 | 19 | TGCAGCGTAGTCCCTGTAGTGGGGACAGGGGGCTTTCATGGCTACGAGCAGTACTTC | CSVVPVVGTGGFHGYEQYF
. | TRBD1 | TRBJ2-5 | TRBV19 | 16 | TGTGCCAGTAGTATAGGACAGGGGGTACCCCAAGAGACCCAGTACTTC | CASSIGQGVPQETQYF
. | TRBD1 | TRBJ1-2 | TRBV29-1 | 17 | TGCAGCGTTGAAGATTGGCCCGGGACAGGGTTAAGCTATGGCTACACCTTC | CSVEDWPGTGLSYGYTF
. | . | TRBJ2-1 | TRBV18 | 17 | TGTGCCAGCTCACCACCGGCTGCCGGATATGCTATCGATGAGCAGTTCTTC | CASSPPAAGYAIDEQFF
. | . | TRBJ2-3 | TRBV5-1 | 14 | TGCGCCAGCAGCCAGACCCTTAGAACAGATACGCAGTATTTT | CASSQTLRTDTQYF
. | TRBD1 | TRBJ1-5 | TRBV7-2 | 16 | TGTGCCAGCAGCCCAGTCCCGGGACAGGGCCGGCAGCCCCAGCATTTT | CASSPVPGQGRQPQHF
. | . | TRBJ2-1 | TRBV9 | 13 | TGTGCCAGCAGCCCGACCCCTGGGCGGGAGCAGTTCTTC | CASSPTPGREQFF
once | . | TRBJ1-5 | TRBV5-5 | 12 | TGTGCCAGCAGCTTAATTTCAGGGACCCAGCATTTT | CASSLISGTQHF
. | . | TRBJ2-7 | TRBV28 | 13 | TGTGCCAGCAGTCCCAGTCTTGGCGTAGGGCAGTACTTC | CASSPSLGVGQYF
. | TRBD1 | TRBJ2-2 | TRBV9 | 16 | TGTGCCAGCAGCGTAGGACAGGGGTTGCCCACCGGGGAGCTGTTTTTT | CASSVGQGLPTGELFF
few | . | TRBJ2-4 | TRBV27 | 13 | TGTGCCAGCAGTTTATCGGGCCGAAACATTCAGTACTTC | CASSLSGRNIQYF
. | . | TRBJ2-5 | TRBV28 | 14 | TGTGCCAGCAGCACCCTCGACCCGGGGGAGACCCAGTACTTC | CASSTLDPGETQYF
. | TRBD2 | TRBJ2-1 | TRBV9 | 17 | TGTGCCAGCAGCGCCCCAACTAGCGGCAGCTCCTACAATGAGCAGTTCTTC | CASSAPTSGSSYNEQFF
. | . | TRBJ2-1 | TRBV7-9 | 15 | TGTGCCAGCAGCTTACAGGATAAGGGGGACAATGAGCAGTTCTTC | CASSLQDKGDNEQFF
. | . | TRBJ2-7 | TRBV9 | 14 | TGTGCCAGCAGCCGAAAGATGGCAGGGCTCGAGCAGTACTTC | CASSRKMAGLEQYF
. | . | TRBJ2-7 | TRBV5-4 | 15 | TGTGCCAGCAGAACCCAGGGAGGATTAGTGGACGAGCAGTACTTC | CASRTQGGLVDEQYF
. | . | TRBJ1-1 | TRBV6-5 | 14 | TGTGCCAGCAGTTACCAAGCCGGGAACACTGAAGCTTTCTTT | CASSYQAGNTEAFF
. | . | TRBJ2-7 | TRBV28 | 13 | TGTGCCAGCAGTTTACTCCGGAACTACGAGCAGTACTTC | CASSLLRNYEQYF
. | . | TRBJ2-6 | TRBV19 | 19 | TGTGCCAGTAGTCTCGGCCTCGGGGCAGGCCACTCTGGGGCCAACGTCCTGACTTTC | CASSLGLGAGHSGANVLTF
. | . | TRBJ1-4 | TRBV19 | 13 | TGTGCCAGTATAGGGGGTTTGAATGAAAAACTGTTTTTT | CASIGGLNEKLFF
. | . | TRBJ2-1 | TRBV21-1 | 14 | TGTGCCAGCAGCAAATCATTTACCCACAATGAGCAGTTCTTC | CASSKSFTHNEQFF
. | . | TRBJ2-7 | TRBV28 | 16 | TGTGCCAGCAGTACCAAGACAATATCTTACTCCTACGAGCAGTACTTC | CASSTKTISYSYEQYF
. | . | TRBJ2-1 | TRBV27 | 12 | TGTGCCAGCAGTTTGTTTTACAATGAGCAGTTCTTC | CASSLFYNEQFF
. | TRBD1 | TRBJ2-6 | TRBV27 | 13 | TGTGCCAGCAGTATAGGACAGGGCAACGTCCTGACTTTC | CASSIGQGNVLTF
. | . | TRBJ2-5 | TRBV9 | 14 | TGTGCCAGCAGCGTAGACGGACTTCGGGAGACCCAGTACTTC | CASSVDGLRETQYF
. | TRBD1 | TRBJ2-7 | TRBV27 | 12 | TGTGCCACCCGGACAGGGGGATACGAGCAGTACTTC | CATRTGGYEQYF
. | . | TRBJ2-7 | TRBV4-3 | 15 | TGCGCCAGCAGCCAAGATAATCACTGGTCCTACGAGCAGTACTTC | CASSQDNHWSYEQYF